This T cell receptor beta chain was sequenced in a study of T cells in localized non-small cell lung cancer. Sequenced by immunoSEQ multiplex PCR; TCRdb stores in-frame clones only, minus some. Here the sample spans tens of thousands of clones, around 90% being singletons. V lost 1 base to trimming and J lost 6 bases, with 10 bases between them. The CDR3 is 14 residues long. Germline CDR1 reads MNHNY; CDR2 reads SVGAGI (reference sequence). Sequencing was performed on peripheral blood, taken before any cancer treatment. The clonotype originates from an older female donor with stage I lung adenocarcinoma. The J gene is TRBJ2-1, the V gene TRBV6-6, with D unresolved. CDR3 coding DNA: TGTGCCAGCAGTTACTTGGGCGTATTCAATGAGCAGTTCTTC. This translates into CASSYLGVFNEQFF.